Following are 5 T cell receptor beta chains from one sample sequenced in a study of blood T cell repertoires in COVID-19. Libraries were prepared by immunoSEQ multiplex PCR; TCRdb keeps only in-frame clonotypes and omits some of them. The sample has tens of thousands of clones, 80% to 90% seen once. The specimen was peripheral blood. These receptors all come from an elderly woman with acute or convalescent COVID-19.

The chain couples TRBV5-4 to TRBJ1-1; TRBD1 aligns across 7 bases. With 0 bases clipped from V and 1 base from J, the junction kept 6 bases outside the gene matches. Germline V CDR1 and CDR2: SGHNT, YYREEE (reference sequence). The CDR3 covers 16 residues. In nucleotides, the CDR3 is TGTGCCAGCAGCTTGGAGGGGGCCGTTGGGAACACTGAAGCTTTCTTT. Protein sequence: CASSLEGAVGNTEAFF. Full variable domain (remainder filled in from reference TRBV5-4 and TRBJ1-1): ETGVTQSPTHLIKTRGQQVTLRCSSQSGHNTVSWYQQALGQGPQFIFQYYREEENGRGNFPPRFSGLQFPNYSSELNVNALELDDSALYLCASSLEGAVGNTEAFFGQGTRLTVV.

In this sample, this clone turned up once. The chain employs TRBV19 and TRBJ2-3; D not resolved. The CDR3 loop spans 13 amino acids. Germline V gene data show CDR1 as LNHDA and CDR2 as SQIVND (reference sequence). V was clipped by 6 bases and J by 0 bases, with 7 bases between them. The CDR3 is CASRLISTDTQYF. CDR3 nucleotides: TGTGCCAGTAGACTCATTAGCACAGATACGCAGTATTTT.

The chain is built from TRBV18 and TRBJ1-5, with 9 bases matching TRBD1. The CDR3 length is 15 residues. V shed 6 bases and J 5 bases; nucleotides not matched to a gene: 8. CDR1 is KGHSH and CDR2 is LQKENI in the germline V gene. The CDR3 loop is CASSPTGGIDQPQHF. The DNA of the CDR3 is TGTGCCAGCTCTCCGACAGGGGGGATCGATCAGCCCCAGCATTTT.

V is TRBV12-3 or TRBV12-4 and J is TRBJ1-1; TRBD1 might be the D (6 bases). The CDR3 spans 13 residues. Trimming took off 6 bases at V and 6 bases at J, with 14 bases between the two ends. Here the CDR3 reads CASSSDRTPEAFF. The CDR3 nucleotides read TGTGCCAGCAGCTCCGACAGGACCCCTGAAGCTTTCTTT.

CDR3 nucleotide sequence: TGTGCCAGCAGCAAAATAACGTCTAGCGGACAATACGAGCAGTACTTC. Amino acid sequence: CASSKITSSGQYEQYF. V and J are TRBV21-1 and TRBJ2-7; TRBD2 is taken as the D call from the table, unchecked against the DNA. TRBV21-1 represents a pseudogene. This CDR3 is 16 amino acids long.